This entry is about one TCR beta chain. Germline V gives CDR1 SGHDN, CDR2 FVKESK. Trimming took 0 bases from V and 7 from J, leaving 13 bases between them. The length of the CDR3 is 15 residues. Cohort placement rested on clinical history that participants reported themselves. The sample comes from a study of blood T cell repertoires in COVID-19. Sequencing was performed with immunoSEQ multiplex PCR; in TCRdb, only in-frame clones are kept and a portion is missing. This sample has 330,000 or so clones, with more than 85% found just once. Material for sequencing was PBMCs or T cells enriched from blood (not recorded which). This chain joins TRBV14 and TRBJ2-4; a possible D gene is TRBD2 (5 bases). This receptor was taken from a woman in her twenties or thirties who had recovered from COVID-19. CDR3 sequence reads: CASSQERVMGNIQYF. In DNA, the CDR3 is TGTGCCAGCAGCCAAGAGCGGGTAATGGGGAACATTCAGTACTTC.